These 14 T cell receptor beta chains came from one sample sequenced in a study of T cells in women clearing cervical HPV infection. Some clones are missing from TCRdb's copy, which holds only in-frame ones; the method was immunoSEQ multiplex PCR. The sample includes about 27,000 clones. The sequencing input was blood buffy coat. The receptor set was obtained from a woman between 18 and 70 years old with a cervical HPV16 infection that either progressed to CIN3+ or cleared (not recorded which).

In the case of this clone: The CDR3 end falls 3 residues outside the read, so it is completed with the germline J gene. This sequence joins TRBV20-1 and TRBJ2-1; 7 bases line up with TRBD1. CDR1 is DFQATT, CDR2 SNEGSKA, per germline (reference sequence). The V segment lost 5 bases and the J segment 4 bases; nucleotides outside the gene matches: 8. The CDR3 runs to 14 residues. CDR3 amino acids: CSAEKGANYNEQFF. The CDR3 bases that were read are TGCAGTGCTGAGAAGGGGGCCAATTACAATGAG.

Note on this clone: The CDR3 is cut off 3 residues early in the read; its end comes from the germline J gene. V is TRBV10-2 and J is TRBJ2-4; 11 nucleotides match TRBD1. CDR3 length: 18 amino acids. CDR1 is WSHSY and CDR2 is SAAADI in the germline V gene. With V trimmed by 6 bases and J by 1 base, 11 bases remained unmatched. The part of the CDR3 DNA that was read is TGCGCCAGCAGATTAAGCTCCGGGACAGGGGGGGCCAAAAACATT. This sequence encodes CASRLSSGTGGAKNI. The whole CDR3 sequence reads CASRLSSGTGGAKNIQYF.

On this clone itself: Coverage ceases 3 residues before the CDR3 finishes, and the germline J gene fills in the end. V and J are TRBV11-3 and TRBJ2-1; D is possibly TRBD1 (6 bases). There are 12 residues in the CDR3. V was clipped by 5 bases and J by 7 bases, with 9 bases between them. CDR1 SGHNT and CDR2 YENEEA come from the germline V gene. CDR3 DNA, as far as it was read: TGTGCCAGCAGCCACCAGGGGAATGAG. This encodes CASSHQGNE. The whole CDR3 protein reads CASSHQGNEQFF.

Concerning this clone itself: The sequence runs out 3 residues before the end of the CDR3; the remainder is reconstructed from the germline J gene. This chain joins TRBV6-1 and TRBJ2-2; 8 bases map to TRBD2. The germline V gene encodes CDR1 MNHNS and CDR2 SASEGT. CDR3 length equals 16 residues. Trimming took 2 bases from V and 5 from J; bases not matched to a gene: 7. This CDR3 is CASSEWGLGGTGELFF. Incomplete CDR3 DNA: TGTGCCAGCAGTGAATGGGGACTAGGGGGAACCGGGGAG.

As to this clone: The CDR3 is cut off 3 residues early in the read; its end comes from the germline J gene. The chain recombines TRBV2 with TRBJ2-4, with TRBD1 matching 9 bases. The CDR3 runs 14 residues. The germline V gene has CDR1 SNHLY and CDR2 FYNNEI. Partial CDR3 DNA: TGTGCCAGCAGAGGGGACAGGGAGAGGTCTGGT. Translated: CASRGDRERSG. The full-length CDR3 reads as CASRGDRERSGQYF.

Note on this clone: The read ends 3 residues before the CDR3 terminus; that terminus is restored from the germline J gene. The V gene is TRBV2, the J gene TRBJ2-7, with TRBD2 matching over 7 bases. The trim removed 3 bases at V and 0 bases at J, leaving 5 bases unmatched. CDR1 and CDR2 (germline): SNHLY, FYNNEI. This CDR3 spans 15 amino acids. CDR3 DNA (partial): TGTGCCAGCAGTGACCTTGGCGGGAGCTCCTACGAG. It codes for CASSDLGGSSYE. The CDR3 as a whole reads CASSDLGGSSYEQYF.

Comments on this clone: The missing CDR3 end, 3 residues past where the read stops, is filled in from the germline J gene. V and J are TRBV24-1 and TRBJ2-5; 14 bases match TRBD2. The CDR3 has 16 amino acids. The trim removed 3 bases at V and 5 bases at J, leaving 4 bases unmatched. Germline-derived CDR1 and CDR2 are KGHDR and SFDVKD. The covered CDR3 bases are TGTGCCACCAGTGATACCCGGACTAGCGGGGGGGAGACC. The encoded protein is CATSDTRTSGGET. The whole CDR3 is CATSDTRTSGGETQYF.

As to this clone: The read gets to within 3 residues of the CDR3 end, and the germline J gene fills in the rest. The chain uses TRBV2 and TRBJ2-1; TRBD2 matches 12 bases. Germline V gene lookup returns CDR1 SNHLY and CDR2 FYNNEI. Trimming cost V 0 bases and J 9 bases; bases outside gene matches: 3. There are 15 residues in the CDR3. Partial CDR3 DNA: TGTGCCAGCAGTGAAGCGCTAGCGGGAGGGGTTGAG. Amino acids: CASSEALAGGVE. From start to end, the CDR3 is CASSEALAGGVEQFF.

Concerning this clone itself: The read ends 3 residues shy of where the CDR3 ends; the end is completed using the germline J gene. The rearrangement uses TRBV7-9 and TRBJ1-2; no clear D. Per the germline V gene, CDR1 is SEHNR and CDR2 is FQNEAQ (reference sequence). The CDR3 contains 13 residues. The covered CDR3 bases are TGTGCCAGCAGAGCGGGAGGGAACAATGAC. It encodes CASRAGGNND. The entire CDR3 sequence reads CASRAGGNNDYTF. Drawing the rest from reference TRBV7-9 and TRBJ1-2, the complete variable domain is DTGVSQNPRHKITKRGQNVTFRCDPISEHNRLYWYRQTLGQGPEFLTYFQNEAQLEKSRLLSDRFSAERPKGSFSTLEIQRTEQGDSAMYLCASRAGGNNDYTFGSGTRLTVV.

This CDR3 reads CASSSGLFLTDTQYF. The DNA read from the CDR3 is TGTGCCAGCAGCTCGGGACTTTTTCTCACAGATACG. V gene TRBV11-3 combines with J gene TRBJ2-3; D perhaps matches TRBD2 (6 bases). The CDR3 is cut off 3 residues early in the read; its end comes from the germline J gene. Trimming took off 4 bases at V and 2 bases at J, with 13 bases between the two ends. The CDR3 runs to 15 residues. Germline CDR1 is SGHNT and CDR2 is YENEEA. The variable domain in full, with the rest retrieved from reference TRBV11-3 and TRBJ2-3, is EAGVVQSPRYKIIEKKQPVAFWCNPISGHNTLYWYLQNLGQGPELLIRYENEEAVDDSQLPKDRFSAERLKGVDSTLKIQPAELGDSAVYLCASSSGLFLTDTQYFGPGTRLTVL.

In the case of this clone: The CDR3 is cut off 3 residues early in the read; its end comes from the germline J gene. The J gene is TRBJ2-5, the V gene TRBV30; 8 bases fit TRBD2. The CDR3 has 14 residues. The junction had 4 bases not matched to a gene; V was cut back by 2 bases and J by 2 bases. Germline loops: CDR1 GTSNPN, CDR2 SVGIG (reference sequence). CDR3 loop: CAWSLGGGQETQYF. The DNA read from the CDR3 is TGTGCCTGGAGTTTAGGCGGGGGGCAAGAGACC.

For this clone: The CDR3 end lies 3 residues beyond the end of the read and is filled in from the germline J gene. V usage is TRBV20-1 and J usage is TRBJ2-3, with 8 bases matching TRBD2. Germline CDR1 is DFQATT and CDR2 is SNEGSKA (reference sequence). Germline trimming cut 1 base from V and 2 bases from J; bases unmatched to any gene: 5. This CDR3 spans 15 amino acids. The part of the CDR3 DNA that was read is TGCAGTGCTAGAGCCGGGACTAGTACCACAGATACG. Its translation is CSARAGTSTTDT. The full CDR3 protein reads CSARAGTSTTDTQYF.

A note on this clone: Coverage ceases 3 residues before the CDR3 finishes, and the germline J gene fills in the end. J is TRBJ1-2 and V is TRBV30; 7 bases map to TRBD1. V gave up 6 bases and J gave up 4 bases; unmatched junction bases: 11. The CDR3 totals 14 residues. Germline V lookup: CDR1 GTSNPN, CDR2 SVGIG (reference sequence). The CDR3 loop is CACISGGLTYGYTF. CDR3 DNA, as far as it was read: TGTGCCTGCATATCAGGGGGATTGACCTATGGC.

As regards this clone: With the read ending 3 residues before the CDR3 end, the germline J gene is used to fill in that end. V gene TRBV14 combines with J gene TRBJ2-7; tentative D call: TRBD1 (6 bases). Germline CDR1 and CDR2: SGHDN and FVKESK. Between the trimmed V and J ends, which lost 1 base and 2 bases, there was a span of 12 bases. This CDR3 region has 15 residues. The DNA read from the CDR3 is TGTGCCAGCAGCCAAGGAGGGGGAGTTCCCTACGAG. It specifies CASSQGGGVPYE. In full, the CDR3 reads CASSQGGGVPYEQYF.